This T cell receptor (beta chain) was recorded in a study of human T cells and chemical hapten exposure. Individual cDNA molecules received unique molecular identifiers in the library. MiXCR was run by TCRdb on the RACE reads, yielding one entry per CDR3 protein. The data contain roughly 190,000 distinct CDR3 sequences, approximately 20% of them singletons. Specified time point: patch test 1, 2 weeks after DPC sensitization. Treatment: therapeutic diphenylcyclopropenone sensitization with weekly scalp DPC. Unfractionated whole blood served as the source for total RNA extraction. This clonotype was seen a few times. Its antigen is still unknown. General study findings and limits: Relative to controls, expanded TCRs formed significantly more large CDR3 similarity clusters. Patch test score showed a positive correlation with PT1 expanded TCR counts.

The V segment lost 7 bases and the J segment 2 bases; nucleotides outside the gene matches: 11. Per the germline V gene, CDR1 is SGHDT and CDR2 is YYEEEE. The CDR3 sequence is 16 residues long. The V and J genes are TRBV5-6 and TRBJ2-3; 9 bases agree with TRBD1. The TCR was taken from a woman aged 45-65 years with alopecia areata. Some clones in this sample may be carry-over from other donors' samples. Here the sequenced sample was whole blood, taken in connection with sensitization to the hapten diphenylcyclopropenone (DPC). CDR3 nucleotide sequence: TGTGCCAGCTCTAGGCCGGGACAGGGTTTCACAGATACGCAGTATTTT. Its protein product is CASSRPGQGFTDTQYF. The full variable domain, rest sourced from reference TRBV5-6 and TRBJ2-3, is DAGVTQSPTHLIKTRGQQVTLRCSPKSGHDTVSWYQQALGQGPQFIFQYYEEEERQRGNFPDRFSGHQFPNYSSELNVNALLLGDSALYLCASSRPGQGFTDTQYFGPGTRLTVL.